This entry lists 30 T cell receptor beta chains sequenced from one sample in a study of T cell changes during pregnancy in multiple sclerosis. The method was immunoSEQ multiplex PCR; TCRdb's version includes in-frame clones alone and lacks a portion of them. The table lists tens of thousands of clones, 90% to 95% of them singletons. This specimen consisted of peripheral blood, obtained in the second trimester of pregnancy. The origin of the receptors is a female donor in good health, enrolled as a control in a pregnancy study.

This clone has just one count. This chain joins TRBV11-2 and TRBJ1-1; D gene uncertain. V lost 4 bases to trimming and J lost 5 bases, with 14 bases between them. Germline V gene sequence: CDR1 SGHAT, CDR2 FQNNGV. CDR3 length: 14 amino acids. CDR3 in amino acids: CASSSVPEVTEAFF. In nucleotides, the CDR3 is TGTGCCAGCAGCTCGGTCCCGGAGGTTACTGAAGCTTTCTTT.

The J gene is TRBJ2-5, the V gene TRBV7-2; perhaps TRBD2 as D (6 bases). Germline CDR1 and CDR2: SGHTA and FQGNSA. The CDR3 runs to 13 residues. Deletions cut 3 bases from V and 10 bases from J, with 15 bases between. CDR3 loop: CASSLWGEEVQYF. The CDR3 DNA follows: TGTGCCAGCAGCTTGTGGGGGGAAGAGGTCCAGTACTTC. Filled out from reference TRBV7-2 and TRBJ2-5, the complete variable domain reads GAGVSQSPSNKVTEKGKDVELRCDPISGHTALYWYRQSLGQGLEFLIYFQGNSAPDKSGLPSDRFSAERTGGSVSTLTIQRTQQEDSAVYLCASSLWGEEVQYFGPGTRLLVL.

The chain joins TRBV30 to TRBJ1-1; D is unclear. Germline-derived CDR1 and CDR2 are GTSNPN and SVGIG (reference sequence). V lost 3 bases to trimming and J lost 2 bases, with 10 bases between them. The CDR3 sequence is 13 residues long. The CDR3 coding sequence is TGTGCCTGGAGAACCCTGAGAAACACTGAAGCTTTCTTT. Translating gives CAWRTLRNTEAFF.

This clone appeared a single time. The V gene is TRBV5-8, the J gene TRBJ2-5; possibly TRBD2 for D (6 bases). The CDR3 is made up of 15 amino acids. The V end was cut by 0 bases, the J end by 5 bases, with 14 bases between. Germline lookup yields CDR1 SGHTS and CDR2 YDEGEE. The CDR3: CASSLGGAGEETQYF. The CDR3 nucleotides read TGTGCCAGCAGCTTGGGGGGAGCGGGTGAGGAGACCCAGTACTTC.

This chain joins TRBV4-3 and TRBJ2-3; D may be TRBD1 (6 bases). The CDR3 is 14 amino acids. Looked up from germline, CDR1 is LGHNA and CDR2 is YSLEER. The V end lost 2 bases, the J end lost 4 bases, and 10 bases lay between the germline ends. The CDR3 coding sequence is TGCGCCAGCAGCCAATTGGGACATTCAGATACGCAGTATTTT. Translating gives CASSQLGHSDTQYF.

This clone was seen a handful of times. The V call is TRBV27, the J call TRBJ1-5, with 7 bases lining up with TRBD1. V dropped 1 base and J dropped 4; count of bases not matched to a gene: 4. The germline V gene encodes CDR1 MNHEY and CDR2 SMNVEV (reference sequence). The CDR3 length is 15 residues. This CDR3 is CASSLLYRGNQPQHF. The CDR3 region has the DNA TGTGCCAGCAGTTTATTATACAGGGGAAATCAGCCCCAGCATTTT.

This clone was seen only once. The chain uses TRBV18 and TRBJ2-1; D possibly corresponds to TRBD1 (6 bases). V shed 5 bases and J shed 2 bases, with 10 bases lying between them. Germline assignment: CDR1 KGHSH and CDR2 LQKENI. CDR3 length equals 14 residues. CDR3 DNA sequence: TGTGCCAGCTCATCCAGGGGAACCTACAATGAGCAGTTCTTC. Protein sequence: CASSSRGTYNEQFF.

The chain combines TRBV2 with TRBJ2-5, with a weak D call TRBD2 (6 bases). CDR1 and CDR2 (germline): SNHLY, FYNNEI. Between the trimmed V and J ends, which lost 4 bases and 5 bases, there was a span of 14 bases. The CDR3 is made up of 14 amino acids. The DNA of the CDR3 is TGTGCCAGCAGTGTCGGGGTACTAGCCGAGACCCAGTACTTC. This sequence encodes CASSVGVLAETQYF.

The CDR3 region has the DNA TGTGCCAGCAGTTACTCGCTAGGGGGGGGAAATGAGCAGTTCTTC. Its translation: CASSYSLGGGNEQFF. The gene calls are TRBV6-6 and TRBJ2-1, with D possibly being TRBD2 (7 bases). Germline CDR1 and CDR2: MNHNY and SVGAGI (reference sequence). Trimming took off 0 bases at V and 7 bases at J, with 13 bases between the two ends. The CDR3 has 15 amino acids.

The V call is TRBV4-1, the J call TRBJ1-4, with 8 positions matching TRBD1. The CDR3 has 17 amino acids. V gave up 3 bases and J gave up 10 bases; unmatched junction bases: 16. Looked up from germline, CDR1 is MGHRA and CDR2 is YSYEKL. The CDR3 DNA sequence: TGCGCCAGCAGCCACGCTTCGCCCGGACAGGGAGTAGGAAAACTGTTTTTT. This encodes CASSHASPGQGVGKLFF.

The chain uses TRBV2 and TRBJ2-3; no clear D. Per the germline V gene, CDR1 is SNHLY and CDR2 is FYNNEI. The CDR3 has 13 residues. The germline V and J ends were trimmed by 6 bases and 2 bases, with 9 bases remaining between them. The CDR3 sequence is CASRADNTDTQYF. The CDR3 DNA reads TGTGCCAGCAGGGCCGACAACACAGATACGCAGTATTTT.

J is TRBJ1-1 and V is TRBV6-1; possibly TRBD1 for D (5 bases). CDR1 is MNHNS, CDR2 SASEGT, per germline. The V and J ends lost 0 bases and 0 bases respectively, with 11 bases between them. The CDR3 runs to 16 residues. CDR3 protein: CASSEADSRVNTEAFF. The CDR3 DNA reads TGTGCCAGCAGTGAAGCTGACAGTCGGGTGAACACTGAAGCTTTCTTT.

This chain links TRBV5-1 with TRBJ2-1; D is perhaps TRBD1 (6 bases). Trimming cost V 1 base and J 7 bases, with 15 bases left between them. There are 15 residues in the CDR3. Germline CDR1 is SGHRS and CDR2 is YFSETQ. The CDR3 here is CASSLSPGTTNEQFF. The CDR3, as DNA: TGCGCCAGCAGCTTGAGTCCGGGGACAACGAATGAGCAGTTCTTC.

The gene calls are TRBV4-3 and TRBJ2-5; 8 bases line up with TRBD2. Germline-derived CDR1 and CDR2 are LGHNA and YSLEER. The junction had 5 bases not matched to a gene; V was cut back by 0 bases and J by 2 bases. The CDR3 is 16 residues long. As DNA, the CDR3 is TGCGCCAGCAGCCAAGATATACCGGGAGGGCAAGAGACCCAGTACTTC. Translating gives CASSQDIPGGQETQYF.

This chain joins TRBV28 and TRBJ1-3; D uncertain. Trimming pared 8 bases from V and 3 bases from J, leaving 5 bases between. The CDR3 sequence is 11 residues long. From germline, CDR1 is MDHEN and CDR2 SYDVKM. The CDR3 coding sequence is TGTGCCAGCGGCTTTGGAAACACCATATATTTT. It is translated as CASGFGNTIYF.

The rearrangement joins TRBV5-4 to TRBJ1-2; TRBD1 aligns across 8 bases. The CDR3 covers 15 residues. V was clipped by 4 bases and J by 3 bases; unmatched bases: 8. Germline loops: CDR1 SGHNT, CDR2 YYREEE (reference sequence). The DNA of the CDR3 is TGTGCCAGCAGCCCCGGACAGGGATACGACTATGGCTACACCTTC. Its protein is CASSPGQGYDYGYTF.

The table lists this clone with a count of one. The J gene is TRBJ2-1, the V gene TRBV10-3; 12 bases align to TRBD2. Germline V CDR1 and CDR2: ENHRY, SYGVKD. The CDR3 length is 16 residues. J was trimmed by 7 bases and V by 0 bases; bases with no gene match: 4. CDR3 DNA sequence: TGTGCCATCAGTGAGTCCCTGACTAGCGGGAGAAATGAGCAGTTCTTC. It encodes CAISESLTSGRNEQFF.

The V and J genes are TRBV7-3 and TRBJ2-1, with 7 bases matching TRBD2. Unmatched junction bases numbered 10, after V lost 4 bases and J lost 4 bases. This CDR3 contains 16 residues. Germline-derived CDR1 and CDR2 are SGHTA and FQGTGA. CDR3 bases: TGTGCCAGCAGCTCCCCTGGGGAGGGCCCTTACAATGAGCAGTTCTTC. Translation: CASSSPGEGPYNEQFF. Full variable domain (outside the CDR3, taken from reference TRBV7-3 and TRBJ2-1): GAGVSQTPSNKVTEKGKYVELRCDPISGHTALYWYRQSLGQGPEFLIYFQGTGAADDSGLPNDRFFAVRPEGSVSTLKIQRTERGDSAVYLCASSSPGEGPYNEQFFGPGTRLTVL.

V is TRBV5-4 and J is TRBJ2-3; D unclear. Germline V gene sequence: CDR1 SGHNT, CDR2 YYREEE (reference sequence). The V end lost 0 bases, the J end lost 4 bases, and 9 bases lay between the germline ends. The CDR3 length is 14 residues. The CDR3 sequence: CASSLAKSADTQYF. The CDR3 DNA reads TGTGCCAGCAGCTTGGCCAAGAGTGCAGATACGCAGTATTTT.

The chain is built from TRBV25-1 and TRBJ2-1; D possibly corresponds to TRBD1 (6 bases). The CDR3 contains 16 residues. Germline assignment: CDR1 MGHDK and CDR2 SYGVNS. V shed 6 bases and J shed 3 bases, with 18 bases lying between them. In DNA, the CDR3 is TGTGCCAGCAGCCATACAGGGACCCTTGGCTACAATGAGCAGTTCTTC. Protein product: CASSHTGTLGYNEQFF.

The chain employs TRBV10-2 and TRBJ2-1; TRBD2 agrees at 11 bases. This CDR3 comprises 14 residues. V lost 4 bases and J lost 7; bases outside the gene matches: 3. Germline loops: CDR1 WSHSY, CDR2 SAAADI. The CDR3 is CASSVAGGRNEQFF. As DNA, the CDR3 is TGCGCCAGCAGTGTAGCGGGGGGGCGAAATGAGCAGTTCTTC.

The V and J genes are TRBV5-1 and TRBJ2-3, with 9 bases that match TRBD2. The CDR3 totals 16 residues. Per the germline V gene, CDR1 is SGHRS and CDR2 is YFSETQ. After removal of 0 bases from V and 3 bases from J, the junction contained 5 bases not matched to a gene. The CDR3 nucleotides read TGCGCCAGCAGCTTGGCTAGAAGCGGGAGGACAGATACGCAGTATTTT. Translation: CASSLARSGRTDTQYF.

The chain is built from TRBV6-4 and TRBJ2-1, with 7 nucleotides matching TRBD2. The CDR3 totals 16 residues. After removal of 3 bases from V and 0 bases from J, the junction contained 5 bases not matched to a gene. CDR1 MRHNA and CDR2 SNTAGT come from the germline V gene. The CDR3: CASSEGGSLSYNEQFF. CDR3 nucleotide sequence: TGTGCCAGCAGTGAGGGAGGGTCCCTCTCCTACAATGAGCAGTTCTTC.

The CDR3 here is CSASGRQTQYF. The CDR3 DNA reads TGCAGTGCTAGCGGGAGACAGACCCAGTACTTC. This chain joins TRBV20-1 and TRBJ2-5; the D gene is possibly TRBD2 (6 bases). The germline CDR1 and CDR2 sequences are DFQATT and SNEGSKA (reference sequence). The V end lost 3 bases, the J end lost 6 bases, and 8 bases lay between the germline ends. The CDR3 covers 11 residues.

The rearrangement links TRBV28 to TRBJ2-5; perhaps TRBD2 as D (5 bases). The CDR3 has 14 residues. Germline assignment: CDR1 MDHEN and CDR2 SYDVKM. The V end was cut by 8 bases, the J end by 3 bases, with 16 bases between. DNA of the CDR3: TGTGCCAGCGAGGCCGGATGGGGAGAAGAGACCCAGTACTTC. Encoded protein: CASEAGWGEETQYF.

The CDR3 sequence is CAIKGLADYEQYF. The DNA of the CDR3 is TGTGCCATCAAAGGACTAGCCGACTACGAGCAGTACTTC. V usage is TRBV10-3 and J usage is TRBJ2-7, with TRBD2 matching 8 bases. The V gene's germline CDR1 is ENHRY and CDR2 SYGVKD. This CDR3 contains 13 residues. Trimming at V came to 7 bases and at J to 3 bases, leaving 5 bases not matched to a gene.

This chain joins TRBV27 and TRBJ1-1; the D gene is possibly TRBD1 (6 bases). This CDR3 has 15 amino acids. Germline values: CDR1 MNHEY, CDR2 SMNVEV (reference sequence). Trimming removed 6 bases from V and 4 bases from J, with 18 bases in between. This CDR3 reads CASRSLGGSSTEAFF. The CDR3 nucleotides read TGTGCCAGCAGAAGCCTTGGGGGCTCCTCCACTGAAGCTTTCTTT.

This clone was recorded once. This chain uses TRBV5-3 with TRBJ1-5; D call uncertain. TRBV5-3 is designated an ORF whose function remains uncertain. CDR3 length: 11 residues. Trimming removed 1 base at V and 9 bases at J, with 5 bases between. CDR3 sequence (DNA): TGTGCCAGAAGCTTGCCCCGGCCCCAGCATTTT. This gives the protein CARSLPRPQHF.

The CDR3 DNA sequence: TGCGCCAGCAGCCCTGGACAGAGCACAGATACGCAGTATTTT. This gives the protein CASSPGQSTDTQYF. V gene TRBV5-1 combines with J gene TRBJ2-3; D might be TRBD1 (6 bases). This CDR3 has 14 residues. Trimming cost V 4 bases and J 0 bases, with 9 bases left between them. Germline lookup yields CDR1 SGHRS and CDR2 YFSETQ.

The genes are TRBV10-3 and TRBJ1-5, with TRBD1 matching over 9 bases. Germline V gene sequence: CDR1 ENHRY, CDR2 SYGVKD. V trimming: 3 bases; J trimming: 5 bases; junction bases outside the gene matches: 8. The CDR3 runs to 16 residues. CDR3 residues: CAISDYWTGADQPQHF. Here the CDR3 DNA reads TGTGCCATCAGTGATTACTGGACAGGGGCAGATCAGCCCCAGCATTTT.